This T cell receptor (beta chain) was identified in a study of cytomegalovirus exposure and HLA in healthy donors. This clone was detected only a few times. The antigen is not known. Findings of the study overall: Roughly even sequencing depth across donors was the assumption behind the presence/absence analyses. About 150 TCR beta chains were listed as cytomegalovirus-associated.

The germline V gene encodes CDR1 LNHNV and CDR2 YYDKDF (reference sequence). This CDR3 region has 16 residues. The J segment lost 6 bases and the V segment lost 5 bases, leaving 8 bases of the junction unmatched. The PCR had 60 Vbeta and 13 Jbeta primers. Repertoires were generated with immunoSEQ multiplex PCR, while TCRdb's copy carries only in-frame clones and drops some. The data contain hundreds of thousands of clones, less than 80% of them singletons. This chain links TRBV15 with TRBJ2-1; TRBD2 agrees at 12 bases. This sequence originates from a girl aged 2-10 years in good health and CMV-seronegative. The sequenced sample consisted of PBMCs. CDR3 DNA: TGTGCCACCAGCCCCATGTCGACTAGCGGGAGCAATGAGCAGTTCTTC. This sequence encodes CATSPMSTSGSNEQFF.